The 13 T cell receptor beta chains given below trace back to one sample, sequenced in a study of blood T cell repertoires in COVID-19. Clones were sequenced by immunoSEQ multiplex PCR, and TCRdb holds only the in-frame ones, with some missing. Counted here are roughly 220,000 clones, 85% to 90% occurring once; the ten biggest clones make up about 15%. The sequenced material came from PBMCs or T cells enriched from blood (not recorded which). The receptors were sampled from a woman aged 45-59 years with acute COVID-19.

V is TRBV11-2 and J is TRBJ2-7; TRBD2 agrees at 12 bases. V gave up 3 bases and J gave up 3 bases; unmatched junction bases: 0. Germline V gives CDR1 SGHAT, CDR2 FQNNGV. This CDR3 contains 14 residues. The CDR3 DNA sequence: TGTGCCAGCAGCTTGACTAGCGGGGGCTACGAGCAGTACTTC. It codes for CASSLTSGGYEQYF.

This chain connects TRBV11-2 to TRBJ2-1; weak D call: TRBD2 (6 bases). This CDR3 is 15 amino acids long. The V gene lost 2 bases and the J gene lost 3 bases, with 11 bases spanning the gap. Germline CDR1 SGHAT, CDR2 FQNNGV. The CDR3: CASSLPGVNYNEQFF. The CDR3, as DNA: TGTGCCAGCAGCTTACCGGGAGTAAACTACAATGAGCAGTTCTTC.

This clone came up once. The chain has TRBV7-9 and TRBJ2-2; no reliable D call. The V gene's germline CDR1 is SEHNR and CDR2 FQNEAQ (reference sequence). The V end was cut by 4 bases, the J end by 7 bases, with 10 bases between. The CDR3 runs to 13 residues. The CDR3 here is CASSSGLSGELFF. The CDR3 region has the DNA TGTGCCAGCAGCTCCGGGTTGAGCGGGGAGCTGTTTTTT.

The V gene is TRBV30, the J gene TRBJ1-4, with D perhaps matching TRBD1 (5 bases). Trimming took off 5 bases at V and 1 base at J, with 8 bases between the two ends. CDR1 is GTSNPN, CDR2 SVGIG, per germline (reference sequence). The CDR3 runs to 13 residues. As DNA, the CDR3 is TGTGCCTGGGACCAGGGAACTAATGAAAAACTGTTTTTT. This codes for CAWDQGTNEKLFF.

The rearrangement links TRBV4-1 to TRBJ1-2; D is unclear. This CDR3 is 14 amino acids long. From germline, CDR1 is MGHRA and CDR2 YSYEKL. V lost 4 bases and J lost 5, with 14 bases in between. The CDR3 DNA is TGCGCCAGCAGCCCACGGACTCAAGTTTATGGCTACACCTTC. Protein product: CASSPRTQVYGYTF.

The chain has TRBV3-1 (or the pseudogene TRBV3-2) and TRBJ2-5; 15 bases agree with TRBD2. V shed 4 bases and J 2 bases; nucleotides not matched to a gene: 2. The CDR3 sequence is 16 residues long. Germline V gives CDR1 LGHDT, CDR2 YNNKEL (reference sequence). The DNA of the CDR3 is TGTGCCAGCAGCCGGGGACTAGCGGGAGGACAAGAGACCCAGTACTTC. Encoded protein: CASSRGLAGGQETQYF.

This clone was seen just once. The chain couples TRBV5-1 to TRBJ1-1, with TRBD1 matching over 10 bases. The J segment lost 2 bases and the V segment lost 3 bases, leaving 7 bases of the junction unmatched. Germline CDR1 SGHRS, CDR2 YFSETQ. CDR3 length: 16 amino acids. The CDR3 reads CASSSRQGAGNTEAFF. As DNA, the CDR3 is TGCGCCAGCAGCTCGAGACAGGGGGCGGGTAACACTGAAGCTTTCTTT.

As concerns this clone: Different DNA sequences within this sample yield the same CDR3. The chain carries TRBV20-1 and TRBJ1-2; D is undetermined. The CDR3 loop spans 9 amino acids. Germline V CDR1 and CDR2: DFQATT, SNEGSKA (reference sequence). V was pared by 5 bases and J by 8 bases, with 6 bases between. In nucleotides, the CDR3 is TGCAGTGCTCCAGGAGGCTACACCTTC. It yields the protein CSAPGGYTF.

V gene TRBV18 combines with J gene TRBJ1-1, with 9 bases identical to TRBD1. Germline V gene sequence: CDR1 KGHSH, CDR2 LQKENI. The V gene end was trimmed by 5 bases and the J gene end by 5 bases; junction bases not matched to a gene: 9. This CDR3 has 15 amino acids. CDR3 loop: CASSGPGQGGTEAFF. The CDR3 DNA follows: TGTGCCAGCTCAGGTCCGGGACAGGGTGGGACTGAAGCTTTCTTT.

This sequence joins TRBV27 and TRBJ2-7; no reliable D call. V dropped 2 bases and J dropped 6 bases, with 5 bases sitting between them. The CDR3 spans 11 residues. Per germline, CDR1 MNHEY and CDR2 SMNVEV (reference sequence). The CDR3 nucleotides are TGTGCCAGCAGTTTAGGCTCCGAGCAGTACTTC. This sequence encodes CASSLGSEQYF.

As to this clone: Within the sample, other DNA sequences also encode this same CDR3. This chain connects TRBV4-1 to TRBJ2-7; D uncertain. Germline assignment: CDR1 MGHRA and CDR2 YSYEKL. Trimming cost V 0 bases and J 3 bases, with 6 bases left between them. The CDR3 is 13 amino acids. As DNA, the CDR3 is TGCGCCAGCAGCCAAGATTCGAGCTACGAGCAGTACTTC. It translates to CASSQDSSYEQYF.

The rearrangement links TRBV6-1 to TRBJ1-2; D not resolved. Deletions cut 3 bases from V and 4 bases from J, with 9 bases between. Germline assignment: CDR1 MNHNS and CDR2 SASEGT. The CDR3 extends over 13 amino acids. The CDR3 DNA sequence: TGTGCCAGCAGTGATCTAAACAGCTATGGCTACACCTTC. This sequence encodes CASSDLNSYGYTF.

This clone was seen once. The V gene is TRBV2, the J gene TRBJ1-5; 9 positions agree with TRBD1. CDR1 is SNHLY, CDR2 FYNNEI, per germline. J gave up 5 bases and V 4 bases, and 3 bases lay outside the gene matches. CDR3 length equals 14 residues. CDR3 region: CASSVGQGHQPQHF. The DNA of the CDR3 is TGTGCCAGCAGTGTGGGACAGGGCCATCAGCCCCAGCATTTT.